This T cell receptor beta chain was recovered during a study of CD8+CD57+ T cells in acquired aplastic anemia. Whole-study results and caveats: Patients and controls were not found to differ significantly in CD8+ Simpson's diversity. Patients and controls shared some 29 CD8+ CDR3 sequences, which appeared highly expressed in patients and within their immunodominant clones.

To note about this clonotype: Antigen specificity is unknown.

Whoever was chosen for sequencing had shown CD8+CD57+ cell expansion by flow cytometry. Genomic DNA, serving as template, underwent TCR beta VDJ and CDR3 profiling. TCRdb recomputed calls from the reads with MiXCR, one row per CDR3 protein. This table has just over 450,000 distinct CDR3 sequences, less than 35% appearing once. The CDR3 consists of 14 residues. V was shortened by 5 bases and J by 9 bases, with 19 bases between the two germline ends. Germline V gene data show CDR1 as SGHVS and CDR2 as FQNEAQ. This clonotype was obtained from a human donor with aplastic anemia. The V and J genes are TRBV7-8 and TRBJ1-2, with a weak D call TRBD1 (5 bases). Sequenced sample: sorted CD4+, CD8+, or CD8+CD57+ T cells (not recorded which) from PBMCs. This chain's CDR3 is CASSPPGRRFSYTF. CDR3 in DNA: TGTGCCAGCAGCCCCCCGGGACGGCGTTTTAGCTACACCTTC.